This entry lists 28 T cell receptor beta chains sequenced from one sample in a study of T cell changes during pregnancy in multiple sclerosis. TCRdb keeps only in-frame clones here, not all; method: immunoSEQ multiplex PCR. The table includes about 97,000 clones, around nine tenths detected once. The sequenced sample was peripheral blood, obtained in the second trimester of pregnancy. The receptors here all came from a female donor in good health, enrolled as a control in a pregnancy study.

The V gene is TRBV7-9, the J gene TRBJ1-1; D not certain. The CDR3 totals 14 residues. From germline, CDR1 is SEHNR and CDR2 FQNEAQ (reference sequence). Trimming left V 3 bases short and J 3 bases short, with 11 bases between. CDR3 DNA sequence: TGTGCCAGCAGCTTGGCCTTGAGGGACACTGAAGCTTTCTTT. It encodes CASSLALRDTEAFF.

The chain uses TRBV6-5 and TRBJ2-7, with TRBD1 matching 8 bases. This CDR3 comprises 16 residues. Germline lookup yields CDR1 MNHEY and CDR2 SVGAGI. The ends lost 4 bases at V and 0 bases at J; junction bases unmatched: 8. DNA for the CDR3: TGTGCCAGCAGTTCCAGACGGGACAGGAGCTCCTACGAGCAGTACTTC. Its protein product is CASSSRRDRSSYEQYF.

Concerning this clone itself: Other DNA sequences within the sample encode an identical CDR3. This sequence joins TRBV18 and TRBJ1-2; D is ambiguous. The CDR3 runs to 15 residues. Looked up from germline, CDR1 is KGHSH and CDR2 is LQKENI. The germline V and J ends were trimmed by 3 bases and 1 base, with 12 bases remaining between them. The CDR3 is CASSPVGDHNYGYTF. Written as DNA, the CDR3 is TGTGCCAGCTCACCCGTTGGAGACCATAACTATGGCTACACCTTC.

The J gene is TRBJ2-1, the V gene TRBV13, with 16 bases that match TRBD2. V trimming: 5 bases; J trimming: 7 bases; junction bases outside the gene matches: 11. From germline, CDR1 is PRHDT and CDR2 FYEKMQ (reference sequence). The CDR3 is 18 residues long. CDR3 bases: TGTGCCAGCAGCCAGGGACTAGCGGGAGGGCAGGTGGTAAATGAGCAGTTCTTC. Its protein product is CASSQGLAGGQVVNEQFF.

This clone was picked up one time. The chain couples TRBV19 to TRBJ2-5, with 10 bases lining up with TRBD2. Per the germline V gene, CDR1 is LNHDA and CDR2 is SQIVND (reference sequence). The CDR3 is 15 amino acids. Germline trimming cut 5 bases from V and 5 bases from J; bases unmatched to any gene: 8. The CDR3 here is CASSRASGSAETQYF. The CDR3 nucleotides read TGTGCCAGTAGTCGGGCTAGCGGGAGTGCTGAGACCCAGTACTTC.

The chain couples TRBV6-6 to TRBJ2-1; 8 bases map to TRBD1. Germline assignment: CDR1 MNHNY and CDR2 SVGAGI (reference sequence). V shed 6 bases and J 9 bases; nucleotides not matched to a gene: 10. The CDR3 length is 14 residues. CDR3 protein: CASRPDRGWSEQFF. In nucleotides, the CDR3 is TGTGCCAGCAGACCTGACAGGGGATGGAGTGAGCAGTTCTTC.

The CDR3 sequence is CASSLGTGVTEAFF. The CDR3 coding sequence is TGTGCCAGCAGCTTAGGGACAGGGGTTACTGAAGCTTTCTTT. J is TRBJ1-1 and V is TRBV7-6; TRBD1 matches 9 bases. After removal of 1 base from V and 5 bases from J, the junction contained 2 bases not matched to a gene. This CDR3 is 14 amino acids long. Looked up from germline, CDR1 is SGHVS and CDR2 is FNYEAQ.

Written as DNA, the CDR3 is TGCAGCGTTGGGGAGGGAAGGGACTATGGCTACACCTTC. The encoded protein is CSVGEGRDYGYTF. This chain connects TRBV29-1 to TRBJ1-2; no clear D. Germline V lookup: CDR1 SQVTM, CDR2 ANQGSEA. The CDR3 has 13 residues. Trimming cost V 4 bases and J 3 bases, with 12 bases left between them.

The rearrangement joins TRBV7-2 to TRBJ2-3, with D maybe TRBD2 (6 bases). The germline V gene has CDR1 SGHTA and CDR2 FQGNSA. CDR3 size: 15 residues. V lost 1 base, J lost 0 bases, and 8 bases lay in between. CDR3 nucleotides: TGTGCCAGCAGCTTAGACGGAGGGAGCACAGATACGCAGTATTTT. This encodes CASSLDGGSTDTQYF.

V is TRBV7-2 and J is TRBJ2-7; 9 nucleotides align to TRBD2. Looked up from germline, CDR1 is SGHTA and CDR2 is FQGNSA. V dropped 4 bases and J dropped 5; count of bases not matched to a gene: 6. The CDR3 runs 14 residues. The CDR3 coding sequence is TGTGCCAGCAGCTCCCTTCTAGCGGGGAACGAGCAGTACTTC. This encodes CASSSLLAGNEQYF.

This rearrangement joins TRBV7-2 to TRBJ1-5; D is perhaps TRBD1 (5 bases). V shed 1 base and J shed 7 bases, with 14 bases lying between them. Germline V gene lookup returns CDR1 SGHTA and CDR2 FQGNSA. This CDR3 comprises 15 residues. The CDR3 loop is CASSLGGGIGQPQHF. In DNA, the CDR3 is TGTGCCAGCAGCTTAGGGGGGGGGATTGGACAGCCCCAGCATTTT.

The chain couples TRBV28 to TRBJ1-1; a weak D match, TRBD1 (6 bases). V was pared by 5 bases and J by 6 bases, with 13 bases between. Germline V gene data show CDR1 as MDHEN and CDR2 as SYDVKM. This CDR3 contains 13 residues. The CDR3 loop reads CASSHGQSPEAFF. The CDR3 bases are TGTGCCAGCAGTCACGGACAGTCCCCTGAAGCTTTCTTT.

The rearrangement links TRBV7-9 to TRBJ2-5; the D is unclear. The CDR3 is 15 residues long. Germline values: CDR1 SEHNR, CDR2 FQNEAQ (reference sequence). Trimming left V 5 bases short and J 0 bases short, with 13 bases between. The CDR3 DNA sequence: TGTGCCAGCAGCCCGACAAACACCTACCAAGAGACCCAGTACTTC. It is translated as CASSPTNTYQETQYF.

This clone showed up just once. V usage is TRBV6-6 and J usage is TRBJ2-5, with a possible D match to TRBD1 (6 bases). Germline V gene data show CDR1 as MNHNY and CDR2 as SVGAGI (reference sequence). CDR3 length equals 15 residues. The V end was cut by 6 bases, the J end by 4 bases, with 18 bases between. CDR3 region: CASSARAPGVETQYF. DNA of the CDR3: TGTGCCAGCAGCGCGCGTGCTCCAGGGGTAGAGACCCAGTACTTC.

The rearrangement joins TRBV25-1 to TRBJ2-7; 8 bases agree with TRBD1. V dropped 1 base and J dropped 5; count of bases not matched to a gene: 10. Germline V lookup: CDR1 MGHDK, CDR2 SYGVNS. CDR3 length: 16 amino acids. The CDR3 reads CASSEWRADREDEQYF. Written as DNA, the CDR3 is TGTGCCAGCAGTGAATGGAGGGCGGACAGGGAGGACGAGCAGTACTTC.

This clone appeared a few times. V usage is TRBV5-1 and J usage is TRBJ2-3; 8 nucleotides align to TRBD1. Germline trimming cut 0 bases from V and 2 bases from J; bases unmatched to any gene: 5. The CDR3 extends over 16 amino acids. Looked up from germline, CDR1 is SGHRS and CDR2 is YFSETQ. CDR3 bases: TGCGCCAGCAGCTTGGTTGGACAGGGCTTCACAGATACGCAGTATTTT. It codes for CASSLVGQGFTDTQYF.

The CDR3 loop is CASSFASGNEQFF. CDR3 in DNA: TGTGCCAGCAGTTTCGCTAGCGGGAATGAGCAGTTCTTC. The rearrangement joins TRBV28 to TRBJ2-1, with 8 bases that match TRBD2. The CDR3 sequence is 13 residues long. Trimming cost V 3 bases and J 7 bases; bases outside gene matches: 2. Germline lookup yields CDR1 MDHEN and CDR2 SYDVKM.

The V and J genes are TRBV19 and TRBJ1-5; TRBD1 aligns across 11 bases. This CDR3 region has 14 residues. Unmatched junction bases numbered 4, after V lost 7 bases and J lost 5 bases. Germline CDR1 is LNHDA and CDR2 is SQIVND (reference sequence). The CDR3 DNA follows: TGTGCCAGTAAAGGACAGGGGGCTCATCAGCCCCAGCATTTT. Translation: CASKGQGAHQPQHF.

This clone is a singleton in its sample. This chain links TRBV5-1 with TRBJ1-1; D not resolved. In germline, CDR1 is SGHRS, CDR2 YFSETQ. The CDR3 spans 15 residues. V was trimmed by 4 bases and J by 1 base, leaving 14 bases between them. The CDR3 reads CASSPREISNTEAFF. The CDR3 nucleotides read TGCGCCAGCAGCCCACGGGAGATTTCGAACACTGAAGCTTTCTTT.

This clone was seen a few times. The chain carries TRBV30 and TRBJ1-1; D may be TRBD1 (6 bases). The CDR3 has 15 residues. V dropped 5 bases and J dropped 3 bases, with 19 bases sitting between them. CDR1 GTSNPN and CDR2 SVGIG come from the germline V gene (reference sequence). CDR3 in amino acids: CAWSGSKGDDTEAFF. The CDR3, as DNA: TGTGCCTGGTCCGGCTCAAAGGGGGATGACACTGAAGCTTTCTTT.

In DNA form, the CDR3 reads TGTGCCAGCAGCCAAGTTTATAGGGGGCGCGGACCTGAAGCTTTCTTT. Residues: CASSQVYRGRGPEAFF. The chain recombines TRBV4-2 with TRBJ1-1; 7 bases are shared with TRBD1. Germline CDR1 is LGHNA and CDR2 is YNFKEQ. Trimming at V came to 1 base and at J to 6 bases, leaving 11 bases not matched to a gene. CDR3 length equals 16 residues.

The chain couples TRBV5-6 to TRBJ1-2; D perhaps matches TRBD1 (5 bases). V lost 0 bases to trimming and J lost 4 bases, with 7 bases between them. Germline V gene lookup returns CDR1 SGHDT and CDR2 YYEEEE. The CDR3 is made up of 13 amino acids. The CDR3 region has the DNA TGTGCCAGCAGCTTGGGGACACCCTATGGCTACACCTTC. It codes for CASSLGTPYGYTF.

The rearrangement joins TRBV7-8 to TRBJ2-3; TRBD2 agrees at 11 bases. This CDR3 has 17 residues. The V segment lost 3 bases and the J segment 4 bases; nucleotides outside the gene matches: 9. Germline loops: CDR1 SGHVS, CDR2 FQNEAQ. CDR3 protein: CASSLLIAGGPADTQYF. The CDR3 bases are TGTGCCAGCAGCTTGTTGATAGCGGGAGGGCCGGCAGATACGCAGTATTTT.

This sequence joins TRBV28 and TRBJ2-3, with 7 bases aligning to TRBD1. The CDR3 totals 16 residues. The junction had 7 bases not matched to a gene; V was cut back by 3 bases and J by 1 base. Looked up from germline, CDR1 is MDHEN and CDR2 is SYDVKM. The CDR3 DNA sequence: TGTGCCAGCAGTTTGGATAACAGGGGCGGCACAGATACGCAGTATTTT. This encodes CASSLDNRGGTDTQYF.

V and J are TRBV6-5 and TRBJ2-3, with 8 bases that match TRBD2. CDR3 size: 14 residues. Germline lookup yields CDR1 MNHEY and CDR2 SVGAGI. The V gene end was trimmed by 4 bases and the J gene end by 5 bases; junction bases not matched to a gene: 5. The DNA of the CDR3 is TGTGCCAGCAGTTTAGGGCTAGCGGGAGATACGCAGTATTTT. Its translation is CASSLGLAGDTQYF.

This rearrangement joins TRBV6-5 to TRBJ1-4; perhaps TRBD1 as D (5 bases). CDR3 size: 15 residues. Germline CDR1 reads MNHEY; CDR2 reads SVGAGI. V dropped 6 bases and J dropped 4 bases, with 15 bases sitting between them. CDR3 in amino acids: CASRTMGLSNEKLFF. CDR3 nucleotide sequence: TGTGCCAGCAGGACTATGGGACTGAGTAATGAAAAACTGTTTTTT.

The chain has TRBV18 and TRBJ2-1; D gene unclear. The V and J ends lost 0 bases and 0 bases respectively, with 9 bases between them. CDR3 length equals 16 residues. Germline assignment: CDR1 KGHSH and CDR2 LQKENI. The CDR3 region is CASSPPGIHSYNEQFF. CDR3 DNA sequence: TGTGCCAGCTCACCACCGGGCATACACTCCTACAATGAGCAGTTCTTC. Full variable domain (rest looked up from reference TRBV18 and TRBJ2-1): NAGVMQNPRHLVRRRGQEARLRCSPMKGHSHVYWYRQLPEEGLKFMVYLQKENIIDESGMPKERFSAEFPKEGPSILRIQQVVRGDSAAYFCASSPPGIHSYNEQFFGPGTRLTVL.

The chain employs TRBV7-9 and TRBJ1-1, with 8 bases lining up with TRBD1. Germline V gene data show CDR1 as SEHNR and CDR2 as FQNEAQ (reference sequence). There are 12 residues in the CDR3. V was pared by 4 bases and J by 10 bases, with 5 bases of the junction left unmatched. For the CDR3, the DNA is TGTGCCAGCAGCTACTCGACAGGGGTAGCTTTCTTT. Its translation is CASSYSTGVAFF. Full variable domain (missing parts from reference TRBV7-9 and TRBJ1-1): DTGVSQNPRHKITKRGQNVTFRCDPISEHNRLYWYRQTLGQGPEFLTYFQNEAQLEKSRLLSDRFSAERPKGSFSTLEIQRTEQGDSAMYLCASSYSTGVAFFGQGTRLTVV.